These 16 T cell receptor beta chains share one sample of origin, sequenced in a study of T cells in Graves' hyperthyroidism and ophthalmopathy. RNA transcripts yielded amplified TCR beta CDR3 regions. TCR CDR3 underwent first-round RT-PCR with the HTBI primer set. Each CDR3 protein gets one entry after TCRdb re-called the multiplex PCR reads with MiXCR. The sample comprises a few hundred thousand distinct CDR3 sequences, approximately 14% of which are singletons, and around a sixth rests with the top ten. The sequenced sample was blood. These receptors came from a young woman with Graves' hyperthyroidism.

This clonotype was counted many times. Here the CDR3 DNA reads TGTGCCAGCTCACCATTTGACTGGAACACCGGGGAGCTGTTTTTT. Its protein is CASSPFDWNTGELFF. V and J are TRBV18 and TRBJ2-2; D unclear. The CDR3 consists of 15 residues. V was cut by 2 bases and J by 1 base, with 8 bases left in between. The germline V gene has CDR1 KGHSH and CDR2 LQKENI.

This clonotype was detected many times. The chain has TRBV12-3 or TRBV12-4 and TRBJ2-1; D remains ambiguous. V was shortened by 5 bases and J by 6 bases, with 8 bases between the two germline ends. The length of the CDR3 is 12 residues. Here the CDR3 reads CASSPTINEQFF. The DNA for the CDR3 is TGTGCCAGCAGTCCCACTATCAATGAGCAGTTCTTC.

The rearrangement joins TRBV7-9 to TRBJ2-5; D may be TRBD1 (5 bases). Germline CDR1 and CDR2: SEHNR and FQNEAQ (reference sequence). The CDR3 covers 16 residues. The ends were cut back, 2 bases at V and 5 bases at J, with 18 bases in the middle. CDR3 DNA: TGTGCCAGCAGCTTAAGGTTGGGCAGGGCCGGGGAGACCCAGTACTTC. The encoded protein is CASSLRLGRAGETQYF.

This clonotype was seen more than once but under ten times. V and J are TRBV6-5 and TRBJ2-1; 15 bases map to TRBD2. The CDR3 has 18 amino acids. Germline V gene lookup returns CDR1 MNHEY and CDR2 SVGAGI. V trimming: 2 bases; J trimming: 0 bases; junction bases outside the gene matches: 2. The CDR3 nucleotides read TGTGCCAGCAGTTACGGGACTAGCGGGAGGTACTCCTACAATGAGCAGTTCTTC. It yields the protein CASSYGTSGRYSYNEQFF.

The rearrangement links TRBV4-2 to TRBJ2-1; no firm D call. This CDR3 region has 16 residues. V was shortened by 1 base and J by 3 bases, with 13 bases between the two germline ends. Germline V gives CDR1 LGHNA, CDR2 YNFKEQ. The CDR3 here is CASSQVSTRFYNEQFF. Here the CDR3 DNA reads TGTGCCAGCAGCCAAGTGAGTACCCGATTCTACAATGAGCAGTTCTTC.

The V and J genes are TRBV10-3 and TRBJ2-2; no clear D gene. The CDR3 length is 15 residues. Germline V gene sequence: CDR1 ENHRY, CDR2 SYGVKD. Trimming took off 3 bases at V and 0 bases at J, with 8 bases between the two ends. CDR3 sequence (DNA): TGTGCCATCAGTGACGACAAAACGAACACCGGGGAGCTGTTTTTT. The encoded protein is CAISDDKTNTGELFF.

This clonotype was detected only a few times. J is TRBJ2-1 and V is TRBV5-1, with 11 nucleotides matching TRBD1. CDR1 and CDR2 (germline): SGHRS, YFSETQ. The CDR3 has 14 amino acids. Trimming at V came to 4 bases and at J to 9 bases, leaving 6 bases not matched to a gene. For the CDR3, the DNA is TGCGCCAGCAGCCCTTGGGACAGGGGGAGTGAGCAGTTCTTC. Its translation is CASSPWDRGSEQFF.

This clonotype was counted at least ten times. The chain joins TRBV20-1 to TRBJ2-7; D uncertain. The V end was cut by 0 bases, the J end by 1 base, with 7 bases between. The CDR3 consists of 13 residues. Germline loops: CDR1 DFQATT, CDR2 SNEGSKA (reference sequence). CDR3 in DNA: TGCAGTGCTAGAGATCTCTATTCCTACGAGCAGTACGTC. Translated: CSARDLYSYEQYV.

In its sample, this clonotype was seen many times. This chain uses TRBV12-5 with TRBJ2-1; the D is unclear. There are 13 residues in the CDR3. Trimming shortened V by 2 bases and J by 4 bases, and 6 bases separated the two germline ends. Germline values: CDR1 LGHNT, CDR2 FRNRAP. In DNA, the CDR3 is TGTGCTAGTGGTTTGTCCAGTTACAATGAGCAGTTCTTC. Translating it yields CASGLSSYNEQFF.

The rearrangement uses TRBV5-6 and TRBJ1-1; D is uncertain. Germline V lookup: CDR1 SGHDT, CDR2 YYEEEE. Trimming stripped 0 bases from V and 4 bases from J, with 10 bases between. This CDR3 is 14 amino acids long. CDR3 sequence reads: CASSLAGSITEAFF. CDR3 in DNA: TGTGCCAGCAGCTTGGCTGGTTCGATCACTGAAGCTTTCTTT.

The genes are TRBV11-2 and TRBJ2-1, with 9 bases aligning to TRBD2. CDR3 length: 16 amino acids. V lost 5 bases, J lost 5 bases, and 10 bases stayed unmatched. CDR1 and CDR2 from the germline V gene are SGHAT and FQNNGV. Here the CDR3 reads CASSPISGRRDNEQFF. DNA for the CDR3: TGTGCCAGCAGCCCGATTAGCGGGAGAAGGGACAATGAGCAGTTCTTC.

This clonotype was observed a handful of times. The genes are TRBV20-1 and TRBJ1-2; D remains ambiguous. The CDR3 is 13 amino acids. Germline values: CDR1 DFQATT, CDR2 SNEGSKA (reference sequence). V lost 3 bases and J lost 2, with 10 bases in between. The chain's CDR3 is CSASGGRNYGYTF. For the CDR3, the DNA is TGCAGTGCTAGCGGTGGGCGGAACTATGGCTACACCTTC.

This clonotype was found many times. The chain joins TRBV20-1 to TRBJ2-7; tentatively, D is TRBD2 (6 bases). V lost 0 bases to trimming and J lost 6 bases, with 15 bases between them. Germline V gene sequence: CDR1 DFQATT, CDR2 SNEGSKA (reference sequence). CDR3 length: 14 amino acids. CDR3 sequence (DNA): TGCAGTGCTAGAGATCAAGGGGAGGAACGCGAGCAGTACGTC. This translates into CSARDQGEEREQYV.

The chain couples TRBV7-8 to TRBJ2-5; D not resolved. The CDR3 totals 11 residues. V was shortened by 5 bases and J by 5 bases, with 6 bases between the two germline ends. Per the germline V gene, CDR1 is SGHVS and CDR2 is FQNEAQ. The CDR3 bases are TGTGCCAGCAGCCAGTTCGAGACCCAGTACTTC. It specifies CASSQFETQYF. Together with reference TRBV7-8 and TRBJ2-5, the CDR3 gives the full variable domain: GAGVSQSPRYKVAKRGQDVALRCDPISGHVSLFWYQQALGQGPEFLTYFQNEAQLDKSGLPSDRFFAERPEGSVSTLKIQRTQQEDSAVYLCASSQFETQYFGPGTRLLVL.

The sample holds many counts of this clonotype. The chain has TRBV2 and TRBJ1-6, with D unresolved. V was cut by 1 base and J by 10 bases, with 14 bases left in between. Looked up from germline, CDR1 is SNHLY and CDR2 is FYNNEI. This CDR3 contains 15 residues. This chain's CDR3 is CASSEEVGSGSPLHF. The CDR3 DNA sequence: TGTGCCAGCAGTGAAGAAGTGGGTTCGGGATCACCCCTCCACTTT.

This clonotype came up many times. V usage is TRBV25-1 and J usage is TRBJ1-1; perhaps TRBD1 as D (5 bases). The V end was cut by 3 bases, the J end by 8 bases, with 10 bases between. The CDR3 has 12 residues. Looked up from germline, CDR1 is MGHDK and CDR2 is SYGVNS. Here the CDR3 DNA reads TGTGCCAGCAGTGATCCCTGGGGGGAAGCTTTCTTT. It codes for CASSDPWGEAFF.